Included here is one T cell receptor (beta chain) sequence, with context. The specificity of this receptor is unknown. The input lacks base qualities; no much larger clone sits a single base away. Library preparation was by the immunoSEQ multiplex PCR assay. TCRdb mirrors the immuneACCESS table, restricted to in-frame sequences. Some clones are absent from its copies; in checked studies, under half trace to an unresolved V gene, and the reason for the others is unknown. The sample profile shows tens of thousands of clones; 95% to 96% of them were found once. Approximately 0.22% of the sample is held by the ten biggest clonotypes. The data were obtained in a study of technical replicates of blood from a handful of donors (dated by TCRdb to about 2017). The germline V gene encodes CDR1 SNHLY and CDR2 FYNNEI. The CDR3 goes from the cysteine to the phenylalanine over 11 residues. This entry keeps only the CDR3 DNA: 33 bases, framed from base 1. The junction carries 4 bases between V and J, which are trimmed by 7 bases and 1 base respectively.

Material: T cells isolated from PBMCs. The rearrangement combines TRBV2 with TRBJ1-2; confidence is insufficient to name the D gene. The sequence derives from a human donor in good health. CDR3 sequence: CASNSNYGYTF. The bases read TGTGCCAGCAACAGTAACTATGGCTACACCTTC.